Below, 20 T cell receptor beta chains from the same sample are listed, as sequenced in a study of naive and memory T cell subsets. Both TRBC1 and TRBC2 were covered by a beta constant-region primer of two equimolar oligonucleotides. Nested alpha and beta constant-region primers with the SP2 primer drove four PCR rounds on ligated cDNA. TCRdb itself ran the UMI-ligation and nested PCR reads through MiXCR, one entry per CDR3 protein. This sample has around 30,000 distinct CDR3 sequences, with roughly 20% found just once. Sequenced input: effector memory CD4+ T cells from blood. Subset in this sample: effector memory, CD45RA- CD27-. The receptors originated from a human donor in good health.

As concerns this clonotype: A clone one base away is much larger, so this may be a read error. V and J are TRBV7-2 and TRBJ2-7; no definite D call. Looked up from germline, CDR1 is SGHTA and CDR2 is FQGNSA. CDR3 size: 13 residues. CDR3 loop: CANSFPGNLEQYF. CDR3 sequence (DNA): TGTGCCAACAGCTTTCCAGGCAACCTTGAGCAGTACTTC.

This clonotype is medium-sized by share. J is TRBJ1-5 and V is TRBV29-1, with 7 bases that match TRBD1. This CDR3 has 12 residues. Trimming removed 7 bases from V and 6 bases from J; junction bases left unmatched: 6. The V gene's germline CDR1 is SQVTM and CDR2 ANQGSEA. The chain's CDR3 is CSAGTDFQPQHF. The CDR3 bases are TGCAGCGCCGGGACAGATTTTCAGCCCCAGCATTTT.

By its share, this clonotype is medium-sized. The chain couples TRBV28 to TRBJ1-5, with D possibly matching TRBD1 (5 bases). Trimming removed 7 bases from V and 0 bases from J, with 16 bases in between. Germline V gives CDR1 MDHEN, CDR2 SYDVKM. The CDR3 runs 16 residues. CDR3 sequence: CASKLGTAYSNQPQHF. The CDR3 DNA reads as TGTGCCAGCAAATTGGGGACGGCTTATAGCAATCAGCCCCAGCATTTT. The variable domain in full, with the rest retrieved from reference TRBV28 and TRBJ1-5, is DVKVTQSSRYLVKRTGEKVFLECVQDMDHENMFWYRQDPGLGLRLIYFSYDVKMKEKGDIPEGYSVSREKKERFSLILESASTNQTSMYLCASKLGTAYSNQPQHFGDGTRLSIL.

The V and J genes are TRBV18 and TRBJ1-1, with 10 bases matching TRBD1. Germline CDR1 KGHSH, CDR2 LQKENI. This CDR3 spans 14 amino acids. The ends lost 3 bases at V and 10 bases at J; junction bases unmatched: 8. CDR3 loop: CASSPQGQGLGAFF. The CDR3 nucleotides are TGTGCCAGCTCACCTCAGGGACAGGGGTTAGGAGCTTTCTTT.

This clonotype showed up many times. V and J are TRBV4-1 and TRBJ1-2; D unclear. The CDR3 runs to 17 residues. V dropped 3 bases and J dropped 1 base, with 18 bases sitting between them. Per the germline V gene, CDR1 is MGHRA and CDR2 is YSYEKL. The CDR3 sequence is CASSQGVWTRDNYGYTF. The CDR3 coding sequence is TGCGCCAGCAGCCAGGGCGTATGGACCCGAGATAACTATGGCTACACCTTC.

CDR3 protein: CSVEFDRADSSYEQYF. CDR3 sequence (DNA): TGCAGCGTTGAATTCGATCGGGCCGATAGCTCCTACGAGCAGTACTTC. This chain uses TRBV29-1 with TRBJ2-7; D remains unclear. Germline CDR1 is SQVTM and CDR2 is ANQGSEA. The CDR3 spans 16 residues. Trimming pared 2 bases from V and 0 bases from J, leaving 17 bases between.

J is TRBJ2-3 and V is TRBV15; no clear D. The germline V and J ends were trimmed by 3 bases and 0 bases, with 4 bases remaining between them. This CDR3 comprises 13 residues. CDR1 and CDR2 from the germline V gene are LNHNV and YYDKDF (reference sequence). The CDR3 loop is CATSRASTDTQYF. The CDR3 DNA sequence: TGTGCCACCAGCAGGGCTAGCACAGATACGCAGTATTTT.

This clonotype has a handful of counts. This chain connects TRBV18 to TRBJ2-7; D is possibly TRBD2 (6 bases). The CDR3 has 13 amino acids. V lost 5 bases and J lost 3, with 11 bases in between. CDR1 and CDR2 (germline): KGHSH, LQKENI. Here the CDR3 DNA reads TGTGCCAGCTCAGTGGACTATTACTACGAGCAGTACTTC. Translation: CASSVDYYYEQYF. The complete variable domain, with remaining parts taken from reference TRBV18 and TRBJ2-7, reads NAGVMQNPRHLVRRRGQEARLRCSPMKGHSHVYWYRQLPEEGLKFMVYLQKENIIDESGMPKERFSAEFPKEGPSILRIQQVVRGDSAAYFCASSVDYYYEQYFGPGTRLTVT.

The rearrangement uses TRBV7-6 and TRBJ1-1; unclear D gene. V shed 5 bases and J shed 0 bases, with 4 bases lying between them. This CDR3 has 12 residues. The germline V gene encodes CDR1 SGHVS and CDR2 FNYEAQ. For the CDR3, the DNA is TGTGCCAGCAGCCTGGTGAACACTGAAGCTTTCTTT. As protein: CASSLVNTEAFF.

This clonotype turned up a few times. The chain links TRBV25-1 to TRBJ1-2, with D possibly being TRBD1 (5 bases). Per the germline V gene, CDR1 is MGHDK and CDR2 is SYGVNS. V shed 1 base and J shed 4 bases, with 13 bases lying between them. This CDR3 spans 15 amino acids. CDR3 coding DNA: TGTGCCAGCAGTGAATTCGCAGGGTCCCTCTATGGCTACACCTTC. Encoded protein: CASSEFAGSLYGYTF.

This clonotype was picked up a small number of times. The chain employs TRBV9 and TRBJ1-1, with no clear D. The CDR3 has 15 residues. V lost 2 bases to trimming and J lost 3 bases, with 14 bases between them. CDR1 is SGDLS and CDR2 is YYNGEE in the germline V gene. For the CDR3, the DNA is TGTGCCAGCAGCGTTAACGGGGAAGCGGACACTGAAGCTTTCTTT. Translated: CASSVNGEADTEAFF.

This clonotype was observed a handful of times. This chain uses TRBV20-1 with TRBJ2-2; TRBD2 aligns across 13 bases. The CDR3 runs 16 residues. The V segment lost 3 bases and the J segment 7 bases; nucleotides outside the gene matches: 8. Germline CDR1 DFQATT, CDR2 SNEGSKA (reference sequence). The CDR3 loop reads CSASVLAGGPNGELFF. CDR3 nucleotides: TGCAGTGCTAGCGTACTAGCGGGAGGGCCGAACGGGGAGCTGTTTTTT.

This chain joins TRBV20-1 and TRBJ2-5; 10 bases agree with TRBD2. The CDR3 runs to 16 residues. Per the germline V gene, CDR1 is DFQATT and CDR2 is SNEGSKA (reference sequence). The ends lost 3 bases at V and 3 bases at J; junction bases unmatched: 10. CDR3 loop: CSASHRGTSAKETQYF. CDR3 bases: TGCAGTGCTAGCCACCGCGGGACTAGCGCCAAAGAGACCCAGTACTTC.

The rearrangement uses TRBV20-1 and TRBJ1-2; a weak D match, TRBD1 (6 bases). CDR1 is DFQATT and CDR2 is SNEGSKA in the germline V gene (reference sequence). V gave up 3 bases and J gave up 5 bases, with 19 bases separating them. This CDR3 region has 15 residues. The CDR3: CSASSGRVTGYGYTF. The DNA of the CDR3 is TGCAGTGCTAGTTCCGGCCGGGTAACAGGGTATGGCTACACCTTC.

There are a few counts of this clonotype. The chain employs TRBV6-1 and TRBJ2-7; TRBD1 agrees at 10 bases. Per the germline V gene, CDR1 is MNHNS and CDR2 is SASEGT. The CDR3 sequence is 15 residues long. V dropped 4 bases and J dropped 4; count of bases not matched to a gene: 7. CDR3 sequence reads: CASSAGTGALYEQYF. In DNA, the CDR3 is TGTGCCAGCAGTGCTGGGACAGGGGCTTTGTACGAGCAGTACTTC.

V is TRBV29-1 and J is TRBJ2-7; D possibly corresponds to TRBD2 (6 bases). V was trimmed by 4 bases and J by 2 bases, leaving 21 bases between them. There are 16 residues in the CDR3. The germline V gene encodes CDR1 SQVTM and CDR2 ANQGSEA. The CDR3 nucleotides read TGCAGCGTTGTTGGGGAGGCCGGGAGACTCACCTACGAGCAGTACTTC. Amino acid sequence: CSVVGEAGRLTYEQYF.

CDR3 residues: CASSVSNSPLHF. CDR3 in DNA: TGTGCCAGCAGTGTTTCAAATTCACCCCTCCACTTT. This chain links TRBV2 with TRBJ1-6; no firm D call. CDR3 size: 12 residues. The V gene's germline CDR1 is SNHLY and CDR2 FYNNEI. V was pared by 4 bases and J by 7 bases, with 5 bases between.

Concerning this clonotype itself: A clone one base away is much larger, so this may be a read error. The CDR3 carries no conserved terminal phenylalanine or tryptophan, so it likely arises from a read error. The rearrangement links TRBV29-1 to TRBJ1-1; D is perhaps TRBD1 (5 bases). The CDR3 has 13 amino acids. In germline, CDR1 is SQVTM, CDR2 ANQGSEA. The ends were cut back, 7 bases at V and 1 base at J, with 13 bases in the middle. The CDR3 bases are TGCAGCGCGGGACGGGACCAGAACACTGAAGCTTTCTCT. This translates into CSAGRDQNTEAFS.

The chain couples TRBV29-1 to TRBJ2-7; tentative D call: TRBD1 (6 bases). Trimming removed 6 bases at V and 1 base at J, with 10 bases between. The CDR3 runs to 12 residues. Looked up from germline, CDR1 is SQVTM and CDR2 is ANQGSEA. The CDR3 bases are TGCAGCGTGGGACAACCTTCCTACGAGCAGTACTTC. Its protein product is CSVGQPSYEQYF.

The chain recombines TRBV15 with TRBJ1-2; D is ambiguous. Per germline, CDR1 LNHNV and CDR2 YYDKDF (reference sequence). Trimming took 4 bases from V and 3 from J, leaving 15 bases between them. CDR3 length: 15 amino acids. The chain's CDR3 is CATSIDGTSYYGYTF. CDR3 DNA: TGTGCCACCAGCATAGACGGAACTTCTTACTATGGCTACACCTTC.